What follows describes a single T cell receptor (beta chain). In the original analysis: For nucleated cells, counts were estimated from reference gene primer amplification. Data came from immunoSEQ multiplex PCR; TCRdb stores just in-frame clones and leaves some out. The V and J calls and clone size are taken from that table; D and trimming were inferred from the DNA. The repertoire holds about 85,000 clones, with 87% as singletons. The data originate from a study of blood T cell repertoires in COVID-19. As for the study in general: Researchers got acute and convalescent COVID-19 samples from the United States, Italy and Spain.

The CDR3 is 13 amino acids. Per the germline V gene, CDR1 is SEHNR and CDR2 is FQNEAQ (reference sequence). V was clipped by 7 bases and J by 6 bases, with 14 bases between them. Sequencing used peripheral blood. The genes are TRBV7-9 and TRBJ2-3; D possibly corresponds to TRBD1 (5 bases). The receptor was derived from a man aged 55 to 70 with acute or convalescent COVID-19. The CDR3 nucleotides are TGTGCCAGCACCGATGGGGCCGTTGATACGCAGTATTTT. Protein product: CASTDGAVDTQYF.